The clone carrying this TCR beta chain was seen more than once but under ten times. Relative to the germline gene, one junction end is altered; a read error may explain this. This entry comes from a study of T cell repertoires in cytomegalovirus infection. Study in general: Through public TCR beta signatures, both CMV infection and matching HLA type were indicated.

TCRdb reprocessed the reads via MiXCR and lists one record per CDR3 protein. This sample carries some 700,000 distinct CDR3 sequences, approximately 34% of them seen once, and the ten largest clones take 2.8%. The sample was PBMCs. This clonotype was sampled from a human donor in good health (CMV status not recorded). Some clones in this sample may be carry-over from other donors' samples.

The CDR3 nucleotides are TGTTCCAGCAGCTTTCTAGCGGGAGTCGACTTC. This codes for CSSSFLAGVDF. The chain carries TRBV11-2 and TRBJ2-1, with 10 bases fitting TRBD2. CDR3 length: 11 residues. The germline gives CDR1 SGHAT, CDR2 FQNNGV. Combining the CDR3 with reference TRBV11-2 and TRBJ2-1 gives the whole variable domain EAGVAQSPRYKIIEKRQSVAFWCNPISGHATLYWYQQILGQGPKLLIQFQNNGVVDDSQLPKDRFSAERLKGVDSTLKIQPAKLEDSAVYLCSSSFLAGVDFGPGTRLTVL.